This T cell receptor (beta chain) emerged from a study of T cell responses to AZD1222 COVID-19 vaccine. Findings of the study overall: Possibly, clonal diversity was underestimated; donors were largely white British and included more females.

Note on this clone: The antigen remains undetermined.

Trimming left V 4 bases short and J 0 bases short, with 16 bases between. CDR3 length: 16 amino acids. The germline V gene encodes CDR1 SEHNR and CDR2 FQNEAQ (reference sequence). The method was immunoSEQ multiplex PCR; TCRdb's version includes in-frame clones alone and lacks a portion of them. In the table there are roughly 120,000 clones, more than 75% of which are singletons. The rearrangement uses TRBV7-9 and TRBJ2-7; D is tentatively TRBD1 or TRBD2 (5 bases each). The source was peripheral blood, collected on day 0 of AZD1222 vaccination. The source of this sequence is an adult in good health. CDR3 loop: CASSSSWAGSSYEQYF. CDR3 sequence (DNA): TGTGCCAGCAGCTCCTCCTGGGCAGGGAGCTCCTACGAGCAGTACTTC.